The sequence of this TCR beta chain was determined in a study of blood T cell repertoires in COVID-19. On the study more broadly: Sites in the United States, Italy and Spain provided acute and convalescent COVID-19 samples.

This CDR3 is 14 amino acids long. V was clipped by 3 bases and J by 6 bases; unmatched bases: 5. Germline CDR1 SGHRS, CDR2 YFSETQ. In the study's own analysis: Amplifying reference gene primers gave estimates of nucleated cell counts. Repertoires were generated with immunoSEQ multiplex PCR, while TCRdb's copy carries only in-frame clones and drops some. Clone size and the V and J calls come from that table; the DNA yielded D and trimming. This sample has around 95,000 clones; 70% to 80% occur once, and the top ten carry about 12%. This clonotype was obtained from a woman aged 65 to 85 with acute or convalescent COVID-19. The gene calls are TRBV5-1 and TRBJ2-2; 7 bases match TRBD1. The material sequenced was peripheral blood. The CDR3 is CASSSQQGAGELFF. In DNA, the CDR3 is TGCGCCAGCAGCTCCCAGCAGGGGGCCGGGGAGCTGTTTTTT. The full variable domain, in which reference TRBV5-1 and TRBJ2-2 provide the parts outside the CDR3, is KAGVTQTPRYLIKTRGQQVTLSCSPISGHRSVSWYQQTPGQGLQFLFEYFSETQRNKGNFPGRFSGRQFSNSRSEMNVSTLELGDSALYLCASSSQQGAGELFFGEGSRLTVL.